A single T cell receptor (beta chain) is shown here with its context. The CDR3 is made up of 15 amino acids. The V gene's germline CDR1 is SGHDT and CDR2 YYEEEE. V shed 0 bases, J shed 5 bases, and the junction held 5 bases outside the gene matches. How the authors handled the data: Scientists estimated how many nucleated cells there were by amplifying reference gene primers. Profiled with immunoSEQ multiplex PCR; TCRdb holds only in-frame clones, not every one. V and J calls and clone size are copied from that table; D and trimming were computed from the DNA. Among approximately 290,000 clones listed, roughly 89% were seen once. This specimen belongs to a study of blood T cell repertoires in COVID-19. Study summary: Samples taken during acute and convalescent COVID-19 were collected in the United States, Italy and Spain.

Sequences were obtained from peripheral blood. V and J are TRBV5-6 and TRBJ2-3; 8 nucleotides agree with TRBD2. The TCR sequence derives from a woman in her 30s with COVID-19, enrolled during active disease. The CDR3 reads CASSLGTSWEDTQYF. CDR3 sequence (DNA): TGTGCCAGCAGCTTGGGGACTAGCTGGGAAGATACGCAGTATTTT.